The present T cell receptor (beta chain) was sequenced within a study of blood T cells in healthy people across ages. Overall study context: For every two T cells, template switching captured about one barcoded beta molecule. Study-wide findings and caveats: Long-lived and aged donors differed, with more naive CD4+ cells and higher diversity in the long-lived. Observed TCR beta diversity per million T cells went down as age went up. This fall followed a roughly linear course with age.

Trimming pared 2 bases from V and 0 bases from J, leaving 11 bases between. Germline-derived CDR1 and CDR2 are MDHEN and SYDVKM. The CDR3 length is 15 residues. Primed by a sample-barcoded 5' primer and a J-beta primer mix, a second PCR proceeded for about 7 to 11 cycles. A template-switch adaptor with 12 random nucleotides tagged each cDNA molecule. MiXCR, run by TCRdb on the 5' RACE reads, gives a single entry per CDR3 protein. Among approximately 1.5 million distinct CDR3 sequences listed, approximately 32% were seen once. A word on this clonotype: Its antigen is not identified.

The clonotype comes from a woman aged 30 to 39 in good health. Sequencing was carried out using blood. The gene calls are TRBV28 and TRBJ2-7; D is unclear. Written as DNA, the CDR3 is TGTGCCAGCAGTTTAAGTTTTGCCGACTCCTACGAGCAGTACTTC. Translating it yields CASSLSFADSYEQYF.